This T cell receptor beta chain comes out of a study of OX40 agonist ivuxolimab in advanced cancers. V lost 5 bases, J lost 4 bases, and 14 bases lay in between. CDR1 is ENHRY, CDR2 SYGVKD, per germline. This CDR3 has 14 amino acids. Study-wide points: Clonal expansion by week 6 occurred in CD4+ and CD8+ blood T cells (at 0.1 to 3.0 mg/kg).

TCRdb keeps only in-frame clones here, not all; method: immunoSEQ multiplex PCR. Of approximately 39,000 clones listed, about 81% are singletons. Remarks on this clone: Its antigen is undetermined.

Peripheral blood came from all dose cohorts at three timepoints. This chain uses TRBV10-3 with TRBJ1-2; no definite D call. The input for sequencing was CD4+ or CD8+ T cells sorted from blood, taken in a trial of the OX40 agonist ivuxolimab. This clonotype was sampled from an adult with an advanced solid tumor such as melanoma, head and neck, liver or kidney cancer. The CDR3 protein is CAISLDLVGYGYTF. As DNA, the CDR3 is TGTGCCATCAGTCTGGATCTGGTGGGCTATGGCTACACCTTC.